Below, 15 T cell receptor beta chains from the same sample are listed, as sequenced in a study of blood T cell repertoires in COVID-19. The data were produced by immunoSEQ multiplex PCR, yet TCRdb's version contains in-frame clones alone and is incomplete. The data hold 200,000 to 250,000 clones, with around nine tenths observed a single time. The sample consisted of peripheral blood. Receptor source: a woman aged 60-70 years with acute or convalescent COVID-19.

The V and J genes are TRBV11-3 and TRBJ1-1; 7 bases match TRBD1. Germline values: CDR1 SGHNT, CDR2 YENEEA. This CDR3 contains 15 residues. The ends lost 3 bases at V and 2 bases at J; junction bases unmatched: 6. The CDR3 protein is CASSLRWDRNTEAFF. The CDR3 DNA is TGTGCCAGCAGCTTGCGATGGGACAGAAACACTGAAGCTTTCTTT.

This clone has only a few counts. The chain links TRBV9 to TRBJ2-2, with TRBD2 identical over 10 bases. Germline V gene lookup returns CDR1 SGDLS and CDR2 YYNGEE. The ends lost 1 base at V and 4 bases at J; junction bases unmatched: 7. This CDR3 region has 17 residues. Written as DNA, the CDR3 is TGTGCCAGCAGCGTATGGAGCGGGAGGGCGGGCACCGGGGAGCTGTTTTTT. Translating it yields CASSVWSGRAGTGELFF. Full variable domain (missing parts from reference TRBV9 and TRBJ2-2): DSGVTQTPKHLITATGQRVTLRCSPRSGDLSVYWYQQSLDQGLQFLIQYYNGEERAKGNILERFSAQQFPDLHSELNLSSLELGDSALYFCASSVWSGRAGTGELFFGEGSRLTVL.

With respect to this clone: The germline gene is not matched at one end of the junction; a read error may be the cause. The CDR3, as DNA: TGTGCTAGCAGTCCACAGCGGGGGGGCCAAAGGGCAGATACGCAGTATTTT. The encoded protein is CASSPQRGGQRADTQYF. The chain joins TRBV7-7 to TRBJ2-3; 10 positions agree with TRBD2. The germline V gene encodes CDR1 SSHAT and CDR2 FNYEAQ (reference sequence). The CDR3 extends over 17 amino acids.

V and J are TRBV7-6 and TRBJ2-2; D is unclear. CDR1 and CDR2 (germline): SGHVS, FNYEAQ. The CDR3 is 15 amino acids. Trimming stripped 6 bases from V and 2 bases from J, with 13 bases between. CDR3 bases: TGTGCCAGCAGATTGGGCCGCAGTAACACCGGGGAGCTGTTTTTT. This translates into CASRLGRSNTGELFF.

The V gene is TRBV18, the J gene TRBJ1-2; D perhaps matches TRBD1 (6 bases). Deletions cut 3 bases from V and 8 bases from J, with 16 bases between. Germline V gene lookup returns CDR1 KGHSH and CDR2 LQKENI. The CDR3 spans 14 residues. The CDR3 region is CASSPFQGFDGYTF. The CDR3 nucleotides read TGTGCCAGCTCACCTTTCCAGGGGTTTGACGGCTACACCTTC.

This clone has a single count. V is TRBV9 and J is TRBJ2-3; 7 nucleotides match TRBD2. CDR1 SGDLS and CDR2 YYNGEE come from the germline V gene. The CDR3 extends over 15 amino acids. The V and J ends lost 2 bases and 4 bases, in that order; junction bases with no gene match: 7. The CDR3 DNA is TGTGCCAGCAGCGTTACTAGCGTAGTTTCAGATACGCAGTATTTT. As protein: CASSVTSVVSDTQYF. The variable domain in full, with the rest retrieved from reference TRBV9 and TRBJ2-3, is DSGVTQTPKHLITATGQRVTLRCSPRSGDLSVYWYQQSLDQGLQFLIQYYNGEERAKGNILERFSAQQFPDLHSELNLSSLELGDSALYFCASSVTSVVSDTQYFGPGTRLTVL.

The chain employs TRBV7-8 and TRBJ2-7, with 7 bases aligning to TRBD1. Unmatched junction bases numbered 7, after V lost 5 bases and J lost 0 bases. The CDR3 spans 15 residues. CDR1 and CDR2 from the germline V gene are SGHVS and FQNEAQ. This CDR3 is CASSGGQPSSYEQYF. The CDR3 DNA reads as TGTGCCAGCAGCGGGGGACAGCCCTCCTCCTACGAGCAGTACTTC.

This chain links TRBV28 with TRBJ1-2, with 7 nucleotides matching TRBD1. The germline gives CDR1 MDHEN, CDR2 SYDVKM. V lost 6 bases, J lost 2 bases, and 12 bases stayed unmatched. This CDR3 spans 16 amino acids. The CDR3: CASRDGQAPKNYGYTF. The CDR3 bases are TGTGCCAGCAGGGACGGACAGGCCCCTAAAAACTATGGCTACACCTTC.

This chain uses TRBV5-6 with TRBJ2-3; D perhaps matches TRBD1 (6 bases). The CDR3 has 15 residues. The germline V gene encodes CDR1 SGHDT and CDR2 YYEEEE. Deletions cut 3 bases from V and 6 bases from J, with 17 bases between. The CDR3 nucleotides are TGTGCCAGCAGCTCCAGTGATAACAGGGCTGATACGCAGTATTTT. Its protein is CASSSSDNRADTQYF. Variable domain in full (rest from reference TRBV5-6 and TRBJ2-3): DAGVTQSPTHLIKTRGQQVTLRCSPKSGHDTVSWYQQALGQGPQFIFQYYEEEERQRGNFPDRFSGHQFPNYSSELNVNALLLGDSALYLCASSSSDNRADTQYFGPGTRLTVL.

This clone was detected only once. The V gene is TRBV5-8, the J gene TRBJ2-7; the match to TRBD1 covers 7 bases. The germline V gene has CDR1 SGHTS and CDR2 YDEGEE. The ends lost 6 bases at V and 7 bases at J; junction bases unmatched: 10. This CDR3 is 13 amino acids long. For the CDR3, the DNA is TGTGCCAGCAACTCCCGCAGGGGGAAAGAGCAGTACTTC. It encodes CASNSRRGKEQYF.

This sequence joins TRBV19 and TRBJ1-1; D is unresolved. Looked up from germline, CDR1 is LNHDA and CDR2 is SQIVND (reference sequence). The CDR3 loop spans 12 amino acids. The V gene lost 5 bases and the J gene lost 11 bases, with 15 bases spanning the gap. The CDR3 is CASSPPARRAFF. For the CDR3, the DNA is TGTGCCAGTAGTCCTCCGGCGCGCAGGGCTTTCTTT.

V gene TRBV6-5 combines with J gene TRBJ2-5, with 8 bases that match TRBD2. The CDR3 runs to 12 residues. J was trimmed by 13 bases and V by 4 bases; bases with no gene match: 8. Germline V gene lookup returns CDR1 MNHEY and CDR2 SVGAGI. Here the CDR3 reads CASSSTGGTGYF. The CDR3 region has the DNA TGTGCCAGCAGTTCCACGGGGGGGACCGGGTACTTC.

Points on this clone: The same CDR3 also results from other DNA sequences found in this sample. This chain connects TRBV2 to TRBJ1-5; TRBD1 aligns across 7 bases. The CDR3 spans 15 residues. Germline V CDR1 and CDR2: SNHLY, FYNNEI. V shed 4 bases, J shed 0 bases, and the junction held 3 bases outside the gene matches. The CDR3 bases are TGTGCCAGCAGTGGGACAGGAATTAGCAATCAGCCCCAGCATTTT. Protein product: CASSGTGISNQPQHF.

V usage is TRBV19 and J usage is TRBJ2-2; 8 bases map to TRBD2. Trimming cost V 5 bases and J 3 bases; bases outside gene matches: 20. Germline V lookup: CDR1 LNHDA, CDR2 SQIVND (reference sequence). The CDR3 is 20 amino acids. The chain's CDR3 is CASSLRGRTLAGFYTGELFF. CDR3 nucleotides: TGTGCCAGTAGTCTCCGTGGACGGACATTAGCGGGATTTTACACCGGGGAGCTGTTTTTT.

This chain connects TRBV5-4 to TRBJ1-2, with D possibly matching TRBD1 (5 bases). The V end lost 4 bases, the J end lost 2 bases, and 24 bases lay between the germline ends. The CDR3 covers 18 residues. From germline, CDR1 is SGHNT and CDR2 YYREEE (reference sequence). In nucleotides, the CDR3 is TGTGCCAGCAGCACCCCGGGACTCCCGGCGACAGTAAACTATGGCTACACCTTC. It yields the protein CASSTPGLPATVNYGYTF. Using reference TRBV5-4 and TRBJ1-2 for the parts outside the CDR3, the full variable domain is ETGVTQSPTHLIKTRGQQVTLRCSSQSGHNTVSWYQQALGQGPQFIFQYYREEENGRGNFPPRFSGLQFPNYSSELNVNALELDDSALYLCASSTPGLPATVNYGYTFGSGTRLTVV.